This T cell receptor beta chain was identified in a study of PD-L1 blockade in urothelial cancer. The germline V and J ends were trimmed by 4 bases and 0 bases, with 10 bases remaining between them. Germline CDR1 is MDHEN and CDR2 is SYDVKM. The CDR3 is made up of 15 amino acids. The time point is: pretreatment peripheral blood. Diagnoses among patients were locally advanced or metastatic urothelial carcinoma. The investigators introduced synthetic TCR analog templates into each PCR as spikes. The protocol was immunoSEQ multiplex PCR, while the TCRdb copy is restricted to in-frame clones and leaves out a portion. The sample has under 55,000 clones, about 80% seen once.

The chain employs TRBV28 and TRBJ2-1; TRBD2 is a possible D gene (5 bases). The clonotype was recovered from a man between 65 and 85 years old with urothelial cancer. The material was PBMCs, obtained around atezolizumab (anti-PD-L1) treatment. The CDR3 nucleotides read TGTGCCAGCAGTTGGGAGCTGAGCTCCTACAATGAGCAGTTCTTC. Translating it yields CASSWELSSYNEQFF.